The 23 T cell receptor beta chains listed next were all sequenced from one sample in a study of T cell responses to AZD1222 COVID-19 vaccine. Sequencing was performed with immunoSEQ multiplex PCR; in TCRdb, only in-frame clones are kept and a portion is missing. The table includes about 140,000 clones, 80% to 95% detected once. Sequenced material: peripheral blood, taken on day 0 of MenACWY control vaccination. These receptors all stem from an adult in good health.

The chain couples TRBV7-2 to TRBJ1-5; maybe TRBD1 (6 bases). Trimming left V 3 bases short and J 0 bases short, with 9 bases between. CDR1 SGHTA and CDR2 FQGNSA come from the germline V gene. CDR3 length: 15 residues. Here the CDR3 reads CASSLTGASNQPQHF. The CDR3 region has the DNA TGTGCCAGCAGCTTGACAGGCGCTAGCAATCAGCCCCAGCATTTT.

Written as DNA, the CDR3 is TGTGCCAGCTCACCACCGTCATTCGAGACCCAGTACTTC. This translates into CASSPPSFETQYF. The chain has TRBV18 and TRBJ2-5; D is unresolved. This CDR3 is 13 amino acids long. Trimming stripped 0 bases from V and 5 bases from J, with 7 bases between. Germline lookup yields CDR1 KGHSH and CDR2 LQKENI.

The CDR3 spells CASSHPREGTDTQYF. The CDR3, as DNA: TGTGCCAGCAGCCACCCCCGGGAGGGAACAGATACGCAGTATTTT. This chain links TRBV28 with TRBJ2-3; TRBD2 matches at 8 bases. V was pared by 6 bases and J by 3 bases, with 8 bases of the junction left unmatched. The CDR3 is made up of 15 amino acids. The germline gives CDR1 MDHEN, CDR2 SYDVKM.

This chain links TRBV21-1 with TRBJ2-1. TRBV21-1 corresponds to a pseudogene. The CDR3 is 15 residues long. The CDR3 region is CASSVTDYRKNEQFF. Here the CDR3 DNA reads TGTGCCAGCAGCGTGACCGATTATAGGAAGAATGAGCAGTTCTTC.

This chain uses TRBV30 with TRBJ1-2; TRBD1 matches 10 bases. Germline CDR1 GTSNPN, CDR2 SVGIG (reference sequence). The CDR3 loop spans 14 amino acids. Trimming at V came to 3 bases and at J to 4 bases, leaving 5 bases not matched to a gene. CDR3 loop: CAWSRDRGGYGYTF. The CDR3 DNA follows: TGTGCCTGGAGCCGGGACAGGGGAGGCTATGGCTACACCTTC.

This chain joins TRBV4-1 and TRBJ1-5, with a tentative D call TRBD1 (5 bases). The CDR3 has 17 amino acids. Germline CDR1 MGHRA, CDR2 YSYEKL. With 0 bases removed from V and 6 bases from J, the gap between germline ends came to 18 bases. CDR3 sequence: CASSQDWGFSWSQPQHF. The CDR3 region has the DNA TGCGCCAGCAGCCAAGATTGGGGCTTCTCCTGGAGTCAGCCCCAGCATTTT.

The gene calls are TRBV6-4 and TRBJ1-5; D remains ambiguous. CDR1 and CDR2 (germline): MRHNA, SNTAGT. CDR3 size: 14 residues. V gave up 0 bases and J gave up 6 bases, with 9 bases separating them. The CDR3 spells CASSDSGGIQPQHF. In DNA, the CDR3 is TGTGCCAGCAGTGACTCGGGAGGGATTCAGCCCCAGCATTTT.

This clone was seen once. The chain recombines TRBV6-2 or TRBV6-3 with TRBJ2-1; perhaps D is TRBD1 or TRBD2 (5 bases each). The germline V and J ends were trimmed by 6 bases and 5 bases, with 11 bases remaining between them. The CDR3 extends over 13 amino acids. Looked up from germline, CDR1 is MNHEY and CDR2 is SVGEGT. For the CDR3, the DNA is TGTGCCAGCAGCCGAGGGGTGAACAATGAGCAGTTCTTC. Translated: CASSRGVNNEQFF.

This chain joins TRBV6-5 and TRBJ1-6; no clear D gene. Trimming stripped 6 bases from V and 8 bases from J, with 11 bases between. The CDR3 runs 13 residues. Germline assignment: CDR1 MNHEY and CDR2 SVGAGI. The CDR3 sequence is CASRPPGDSPLHF. As DNA, the CDR3 is TGTGCCAGCAGGCCCCCTGGGGATTCACCCCTCCACTTT.

This clone was found once. The chain couples TRBV5-5 to TRBJ1-6; weak D call: TRBD1 (6 bases). Germline V gene lookup returns CDR1 SGHKS and CDR2 YYEKEE (reference sequence). Trimming removed 1 base from V and 0 bases from J, with 14 bases in between. The CDR3 is 18 residues long. The CDR3, as DNA: TGTGCCAGCAGCTTGTTCCGGCAGGGGAGCTCCTATAATTCACCCCTCCACTTT. As protein: CASSLFRQGSSYNSPLHF.

This chain joins TRBV5-6 and TRBJ2-1; the D gene could be TRBD1 or TRBD2 (6 bases each). The CDR3 covers 16 residues. Germline CDR1 SGHDT, CDR2 YYEEEE. The V end was cut by 0 bases, the J end by 12 bases, with 22 bases between. CDR3 sequence: CASSLESGDINSRQFF. The CDR3 DNA follows: TGTGCCAGCAGCTTGGAGTCGGGGGACATTAATTCGAGGCAGTTCTTC.

This chain uses TRBV12-3 or TRBV12-4 with TRBJ1-4; no reliable D call. V dropped 6 bases and J dropped 8 bases, with 7 bases sitting between them. The CDR3 contains 11 residues. The CDR3 sequence: CASRAEEKLFF. The DNA for the CDR3 is TGTGCCAGCAGGGCAGAAGAAAAACTGTTTTTT.

The V call is TRBV24-1, the J call TRBJ1-2, with 11 bases matching TRBD1. Germline CDR1 and CDR2: KGHDR and SFDVKD. V shed 2 bases and J 5 bases; nucleotides not matched to a gene: 3. CDR3 length equals 15 residues. CDR3: CATSDSGTGGYGYTF. The CDR3 region has the DNA TGTGCCACCAGTGATTCGGGGACAGGGGGTTATGGCTACACCTTC.

V is TRBV27 and J is TRBJ1-1; TRBD1 aligns across 8 bases. CDR3 length: 16 amino acids. Germline V CDR1 and CDR2: MNHEY, SMNVEV (reference sequence). The junction had 13 bases not matched to a gene; V was cut back by 5 bases and J by 5 bases. CDR3 bases: TGTGCCAGCAGTGCTTTCCAGGGGGCAGTTAGGACTGAAGCTTTCTTT. This codes for CASSAFQGAVRTEAFF.

The rearrangement links TRBV5-1 to TRBJ1-6, with D possibly matching TRBD1 (5 bases). Germline lookup yields CDR1 SGHRS and CDR2 YFSETQ. Trimming took 1 base from V and 3 from J, leaving 5 bases between them. The CDR3 consists of 14 residues. Here the CDR3 DNA reads TGCGCCAGCAGCTTGACAGGCTATAATTCACCCCTCCACTTT. Residues: CASSLTGYNSPLHF.

The chain couples TRBV27 to TRBJ1-1; D gene ambiguous. Germline V gives CDR1 MNHEY, CDR2 SMNVEV (reference sequence). There are 12 residues in the CDR3. V shed 5 bases and J shed 1 base, with 5 bases lying between them. The CDR3 DNA reads TGTGCCAGCAGTCGGGGGAACACTGAAGCTTTCTTT. Protein sequence: CASSRGNTEAFF.

This sequence joins TRBV6-2 or TRBV6-3 and TRBJ2-1; possibly TRBD2 for D (6 bases). V lost 6 bases to trimming and J lost 6 bases, with 15 bases between them. CDR1 and CDR2 (germline): MNHEY, SVGEGT. This CDR3 is 14 amino acids long. The CDR3 DNA is TGTGCCAGCAGCCGTAGCGCTAGCGCCAATGAGCAGTTCTTC. This gives the protein CASSRSASANEQFF.

This chain joins TRBV27 and TRBJ1-4; tentative D call: TRBD1 (5 bases). Germline CDR1 MNHEY, CDR2 SMNVEV (reference sequence). V was pared by 4 bases and J by 5 bases, with 11 bases between. This CDR3 has 14 residues. In nucleotides, the CDR3 is TGTGCCAGCAGTTGGAGACAGACGAATGAAAAACTGTTTTTT. Translating gives CASSWRQTNEKLFF.

In its sample, this clone was seen once. The chain couples TRBV5-6 to TRBJ2-1, with 8 bases identical to TRBD1. The J segment lost 6 bases and the V segment lost 1 base, leaving 9 bases of the junction unmatched. The germline V gene has CDR1 SGHDT and CDR2 YYEEEE. This CDR3 comprises 16 residues. CDR3 in DNA: TGTGCCAGCAGCTTGAATCCCAGGGGGCTCTCCAATGAGCAGTTCTTC. It is translated as CASSLNPRGLSNEQFF.

The chain joins TRBV5-4 to TRBJ1-1, with D hard to call. CDR1 SGHNT and CDR2 YYREEE come from the germline V gene (reference sequence). V lost 0 bases and J lost 7, with 4 bases in between. This CDR3 has 11 amino acids. The CDR3 region has the DNA TGTGCCAGCAGCTTGGACCATGAAGCTTTCTTT. Amino acid sequence: CASSLDHEAFF.

The chain carries TRBV28 and TRBJ1-5; 11 bases are a match to TRBD1. This CDR3 is built from 16 residues. J was trimmed by 5 bases and V by 7 bases; bases with no gene match: 10. CDR1 and CDR2 from the germline V gene are MDHEN and SYDVKM. The CDR3 DNA follows: TGTGCCAGCACCGCCTTTCCGGGACAGGGGGATCAGCCCCAGCATTTT. It translates to CASTAFPGQGDQPQHF.

This rearrangement joins TRBV28 to TRBJ1-2; D may be TRBD1 (6 bases). CDR1 is MDHEN, CDR2 SYDVKM, per germline. V was cut by 7 bases and J by 3 bases, with 18 bases left in between. CDR3 length: 15 residues. This chain's CDR3 is CASTHPRGGDYGYTF. The DNA of the CDR3 is TGTGCCAGCACCCACCCTAGGGGGGGCGACTATGGCTACACCTTC.

V is TRBV2 and J is TRBJ1-5; tentative D call: TRBD1 (6 bases). Trimming left V 4 bases short and J 4 bases short, with 11 bases between. CDR1 and CDR2 from the germline V gene are SNHLY and FYNNEI. This CDR3 has 14 residues. Here the CDR3 reads CASSGDRRNQPQHF. The DNA of the CDR3 is TGTGCCAGCAGTGGTGACAGGAGGAATCAGCCCCAGCATTTT.